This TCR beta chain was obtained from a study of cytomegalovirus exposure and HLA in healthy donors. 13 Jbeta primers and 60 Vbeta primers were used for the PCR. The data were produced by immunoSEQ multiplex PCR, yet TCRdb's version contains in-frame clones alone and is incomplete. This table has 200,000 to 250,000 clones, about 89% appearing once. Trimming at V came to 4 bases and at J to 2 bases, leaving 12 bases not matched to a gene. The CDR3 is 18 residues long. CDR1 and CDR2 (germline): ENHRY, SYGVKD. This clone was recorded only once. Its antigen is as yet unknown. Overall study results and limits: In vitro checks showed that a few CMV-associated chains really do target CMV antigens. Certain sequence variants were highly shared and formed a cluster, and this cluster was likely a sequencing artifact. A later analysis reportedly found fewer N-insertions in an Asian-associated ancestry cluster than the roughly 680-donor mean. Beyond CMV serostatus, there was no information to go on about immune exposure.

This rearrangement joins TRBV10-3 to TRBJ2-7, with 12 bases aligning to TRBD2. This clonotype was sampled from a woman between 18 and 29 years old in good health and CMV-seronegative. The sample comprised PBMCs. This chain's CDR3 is CAISGWLAGGPLPYEQYF. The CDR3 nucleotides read TGTGCCATCAGTGGATGGCTAGCGGGAGGGCCCCTCCCCTACGAGCAGTACTTC.